This paragraph reports one T cell receptor (beta chain). The table lists this clonotype with many counts. It lacks a known antigen. No much larger clone exists at a distance of one base, and base qualities are not known. Libraries were built with 5' RACE. Data came from a NextSeq 500. To correct for sequencing error and PCR bias, the TCR library protocol tagged individual cDNA molecules with unique molecular identifiers. TCR alpha and beta chains were both sequenced, and the abundances of alpha and beta sequences in each sample were closely correlated with each other. The original pipeline was this. V gene, J gene and CDR3 annotation of TCR sequences was performed with Decombinator V4. TCRs were defined as expanded if a significant change between any two time points was detected under a Poisson model with p below 0.0001. TCR abundances were normalised to the total number of TCRs sequenced per sample and expressed as counts per million. MAIT TCRs were defined by TRAV1-2 paired with TRAJ12, TRAJ20 or TRAJ33, and iNKT TCRs by TRAV10 paired with TRAJ18. VDJdb, accessed 1 November 2021, was searched for CMV, EBV and SARS-CoV-2 annotated TCRs, with TCRs annotated for multiple antigens excluded. The raw public data were reprocessed by TCRdb itself: fastp quality trimming at Q25, MiXCR clonotype calling, in-frame beta chains only. Every entry covers one CDR3 protein and lists the most common genes and DNA from its rows. TCRdb, rather than the study authors, made the V and J calls. The sample table shows some 38,000 distinct CDR3 sequences, and roughly 5% are seen once. The ten largest clones represent roughly 30% of the sample.

V was cut back by 1 base and J by 1 base, leaving a gap of 11 bases between them. The germline V gene yields SGHAT for CDR1 and FQNNGV for CDR2. The CDR3 numbers 15 residues from cysteine through phenylalanine. Of all the DNA, just the CDR3 is kept, 45 bases in frame from base 1. The sample is drawn from a study of early T cells in non-severe SARS-CoV-2 infection (dated by TCRdb to the early 2020s). Broadly, across the study: Because TCR sequencing relied on bulk RNA taken from unsorted whole blood, pairing of alpha and beta chains was not possible.

The paper as a whole reports these results and caveats: VDJdb matching was skewed toward anti-spike CD8 responses, so virus-specific expansions were likely underestimated and private and CD4 specificities were missed.

This was a case-control study nested in a cohort of healthcare workers in London, UK, who had nasopharyngeal swab PCR tests and blood samples taken every week. Healthcare workers were enrolled in the week of the UK lockdown, from 23 to 31 March 2020, and were followed every week for up to roughly 15 weeks. Sequences were obtained from whole blood. This receptor chain uses TRBV11-2 and TRBJ2-7; a tentative D match to TRBD1 spans 6 bases. The TCR comes from an adult who was a healthcare worker with PCR-confirmed SARS-CoV-2 infection or an uninfected control (not recorded which). The CDR3 reads CASSLGAGDSYEQYF. The sequenced DNA: TGTGCCAGCAGCTTAGGGGCAGGGGATTCCTACGAGCAGTACTTC.